This TCR beta chain appears in the sequencing data of a study of blood T cells in healthy people across ages. Study information: Template switching picked up about one barcoded beta molecule for each two T cells. Whole-study findings and limits: Older age went with lower TCR beta diversity per million T cells, in a roughly linear way.

The V gene's germline CDR1 is DFQATT and CDR2 SNEGSKA (reference sequence). The CDR3 is 14 amino acids. The J segment lost 3 bases and the V segment lost 6 bases, leaving 7 bases of the junction unmatched. Remarks on this clonotype: Its target is unknown.

Through a sample-barcoded 5' primer and a J-beta primer mix, a second PCR was run for roughly 7 to 11 cycles. A single record per CDR3 protein comes from TCRdb applying MiXCR to the 5' RACE reads. The sample records 950,000 to 1,200,000 distinct CDR3 sequences, 35% to 45% being singletons. The chain has TRBV20-1 and TRBJ1-5, with 8 nucleotides matching TRBD1. The source of this sequence is a man between 18 and 29 years old in good health. Specimen: blood. CDR3 protein: CSALRTGFNQPQHF. The CDR3 nucleotides are TGCAGTGCGCTGAGGACAGGGTTCAATCAGCCCCAGCATTTT.